This entry features one T cell receptor beta chain sequence. Clones were read by immunoSEQ multiplex PCR, and TCRdb kept only the in-frame ones, dropping some. The sample contains 75,000 to 100,000 clones, 82% of which appear only once. The sample belongs to a study of Ad26.COV2.S vaccination and SARS-CoV-2 variants. The germline gives CDR1 SGHNT, CDR2 YYREEE (reference sequence). This CDR3 spans 15 amino acids. The J segment lost 2 bases and the V segment lost 4 bases, leaving 5 bases of the junction unmatched. The rearrangement links TRBV5-4 to TRBJ2-3; TRBD2 matches at 9 bases. Sequenced here: peripheral blood, sampled after recovery from COVID-19. The receptor was derived from a human donor who had recovered from COVID-19. This chain's CDR3 is CASSPTSGNTDTQYF. CDR3 coding DNA: TGTGCCAGCAGCCCGACTAGCGGTAACACAGATACGCAGTATTTT.